This note documents a single T cell receptor (beta chain) sequence. Its antigen is unidentified. One entry per CDR3 protein results from TCRdb running MiXCR on the reads. The sample lists roughly 65,000 distinct CDR3 sequences, around 49% occurring once. This specimen belongs to a study of type 1 regulatory T cells. Study summary: T-allo10 is an in vitro-generated, Tr1-enriched CD4 T cell product specific for alloantigen. Study results and caveats: Type 1 regulatory T cells had a more restricted TCR repertoire than non-type 1 regulatory T cells.

Germline V lookup: CDR1 SGHRS, CDR2 YFSETQ. Trimming took 4 bases from V and 6 from J; bases not matched to a gene: 6. This CDR3 is 15 amino acids long. The clonotype was recovered from a human donor in good health. Sequencing was done on a sample of cultured non-Tr1 T cells, either the whole culture or a sorted T cell fraction (not recorded which). The J gene is TRBJ2-2, the V gene TRBV5-1, with 10 bases matching TRBD1. CDR3 DNA: TGCGCCAGCAGCGGGGACAGGGGCCCTTCCGGGGAGCTGTTTTTT. Translated: CASSGDRGPSGELFF.